These T cell receptor beta chains were read from a single sample in a study of ipilimumab plus nivolumab after autologous stem cell transplantation. Sequencing used immunoSEQ multiplex PCR; TCRdb keeps in-frame clones, though not all of them. The top ten clones hold about a sixth of a sample with more than 9,000 clones, about two thirds of them seen once. The starting material was PBMCs, obtained in a trial of ipilimumab plus nivolumab as post-transplant consolidation. The receptors derive from a female donor with multiple myeloma. Both conserved end residues are part of each CDR3. D genes are given only for firm matches. The size field is filled for only some rows; it gives once, few, many or a size class.

v_gene: TRBV2
d_gene: -
abundance: -
j_gene: TRBJ1-5
CDR3nt: TGTGCCAGCATGGGAGACAGCGATCAGCCCCAGCATTTT
CDR3aa: CASMGDSDQPQHF

v_gene: TRBV7-3
d_gene: -
abundance: few
j_gene: TRBJ1-1
CDR3nt: TGTGCCAGCAGCTTACGCTCCGGGACTTACCCGGGGAACACTGAAGCTTTCTTT
CDR3aa: CASSLRSGTYPGNTEAFF

v_gene: TRBV6-5
d_gene: -
abundance: -
j_gene: TRBJ1-1
CDR3nt: TGTGCCAGCAGTTCCCGGGGGGGCCGTGCAACTTTCTTT
CDR3aa: CASSSRGGRATFF

v_gene: TRBV4-1
d_gene: -
abundance: -
j_gene: TRBJ2-1
CDR3nt: TGCGCCAGCAGCCAAGGAGATGCGGGAAATATCGATGAGCAGTTCTTC
CDR3aa: CASSQGDAGNIDEQFF

v_gene: TRBV14
d_gene: TRBD1
abundance: few
j_gene: TRBJ2-7
CDR3nt: TGTGCCAGCAGCCGCCTCCGCGGACAGGGGACGTCCGAGCAGTACTTC
CDR3aa: CASSRLRGQGTSEQYF

v_gene: TRBV28
d_gene: TRBD1
abundance: -
j_gene: TRBJ1-5
CDR3nt: TGTGCCAGCAGTTCAGGGGGCAATCGTTATCAGCCCCAGCATTTT
CDR3aa: CASSSGGNRYQPQHF

v_gene: TRBV15
d_gene: -
abundance: -
j_gene: TRBJ1-5
CDR3nt: TGTGCCACCAGCAGAGATATGGGGGGGCAGCCCCAGCATTTT
CDR3aa: CATSRDMGGQPQHF

v_gene: TRBV7-2
d_gene: -
abundance: once
j_gene: TRBJ2-1
CDR3nt: TGTGCCAGCAGCTTAGGAGGGGGACTGTGGCAGTTCTTC
CDR3aa: CASSLGGGLWQFF

v_gene: TRBV5-1
d_gene: -
abundance: -
j_gene: TRBJ2-2
CDR3nt: TGCGCCAGCACCACTGAGGAGGGAACCGGGGAGCTGTTTTTT
CDR3aa: CASTTEEGTGELFF

v_gene: TRBV5-5
d_gene: -
abundance: -
j_gene: TRBJ1-4
CDR3nt: TGTGCCAGCAGCCTTGGGGGCACAGGGTTCGCAACTAATGAAAAACTGTTTTTT
CDR3aa: CASSLGGTGFATNEKLFF

v_gene: TRBV5-8
d_gene: -
abundance: -
j_gene: TRBJ2-3
CDR3nt: TGTGCCAGCAGCTTGGTGGGTTCAGATACGCAGTATTTT
CDR3aa: CASSLVGSDTQYF